This T cell receptor beta chain was captured by sequencing in a study of immune evolution from preneoplasia to lung adenocarcinoma. Study-level findings and limits: Later-stage lesions seemingly showed higher T cell density and diversity than normal lung.

Between the trimmed V and J ends, which lost 3 bases and 9 bases, there was a span of 6 bases. In germline, CDR1 is DFQATT, CDR2 SNEGSKA (reference sequence). This CDR3 region has 10 residues. Comment on this clone: As yet, its antigen is unknown.

Data came from immunoSEQ multiplex PCR; TCRdb stores just in-frame clones and leaves some out. The profile covers a few thousand clones, with approximately 80% appearing a single time and roughly 20% taken by the ten largest. Sequenced sample: FFPE adjacent normal lung tissue. This chain joins TRBV20-1 and TRBJ2-1; D gene unclear. The clonotype originates from a donor older than 65 with lung adenocarcinoma. The CDR3 region is CSARLGEQFF. In DNA form, the CDR3 reads TGCAGTGCTAGGCTGGGTGAGCAGTTCTTC.